This paragraph reports one T cell receptor beta chain. The data belong to a study of blood T cell repertoires in COVID-19. Study in general: T cells, B-cell-depleted T cells, or PBMCs supplied cDNA or gDNA.

Enrolment of Seattle patients took place during active infection, and they were followed longitudinally. In the source study's methods: The authors estimated nucleated cell counts from reference gene primer amplification. Measured with immunoSEQ multiplex PCR; TCRdb has only the in-frame clones, and not every one. The V and J calls and clone size come from that table; D and trimming were worked out from the DNA. The sample shows roughly 200,000 clones, approximately 90% of them seen only once. The specimen was peripheral blood. The sequence derives from a man in his forties or fifties with COVID-19, enrolled during active disease.

The CDR3 is CASSPTQRRGTDTQYF. The CDR3 DNA is TGTGCCAGCAGCCCCACCCAGCGACGGGGGACAGATACGCAGTATTTT. The J gene is TRBJ2-3, the V gene TRBV7-3, with D possibly being TRBD2 (6 bases). Germline loops: CDR1 SGHTA, CDR2 FQGTGA. Trimming shortened V by 5 bases and J by 3 bases, and 18 bases separated the two germline ends. The CDR3 runs to 16 residues.